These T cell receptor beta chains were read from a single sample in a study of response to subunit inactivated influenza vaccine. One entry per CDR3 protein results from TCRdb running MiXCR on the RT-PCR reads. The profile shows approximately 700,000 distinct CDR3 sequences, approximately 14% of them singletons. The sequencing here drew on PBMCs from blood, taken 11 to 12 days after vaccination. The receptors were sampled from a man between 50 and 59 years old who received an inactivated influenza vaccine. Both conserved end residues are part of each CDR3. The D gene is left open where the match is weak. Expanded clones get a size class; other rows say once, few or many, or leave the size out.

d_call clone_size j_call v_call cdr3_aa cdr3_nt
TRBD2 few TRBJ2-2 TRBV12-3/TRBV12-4 CASSPPGRGAAGELFF TGTGCCAGCAGTCCGCCGGGGCGGGGGGCCGCCGGGGAGCTGTTTTTT
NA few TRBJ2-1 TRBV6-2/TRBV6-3 CASNRRAPGNEQFF TGTGCCAGCAATCGTAGGGCGCCGGGAAATGAGCAGTTCTTC
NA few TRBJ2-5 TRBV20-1 CSAREAREVQETQYF TGCAGTGCTAGAGAAGCTCGAGAGGTACAGGAGACCCAGTACTTC
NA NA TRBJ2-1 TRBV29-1 CSVTRALGSYNEQFF TGCAGCGTTACTCGGGCGCTGGGCTCCTACAATGAGCAGTTCTTC
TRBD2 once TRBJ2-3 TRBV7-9 CVSSLAGTRAGADTQYF TGTGTCAGCAGCTTAGCGGGGACTAGAGCCGGGGCAGATACGCAGTATTTT
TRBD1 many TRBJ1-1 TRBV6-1 CASSEGQGATEAFF TGTGCCAGCAGTGAAGGACAGGGTGCCACTGAAGCTTTCTTT
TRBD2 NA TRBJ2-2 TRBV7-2 CASSLRLAGVITGELFF TGTGCCAGCAGCTTGCGTCTAGCGGGAGTGATCACCGGGGAGCTGTTTTTT
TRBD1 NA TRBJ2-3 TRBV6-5 CASSYSRDRERNTDTQYF TGTGCCAGCAGTTACTCCAGAGACAGGGAGAGAAACACAGATACGCAGTATTTT
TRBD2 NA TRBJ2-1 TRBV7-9 CASSLDIAGDDDEQFF TGTGCCAGCAGCTTAGATATAGCGGGAGACGACGATGAGCAGTTCTTC
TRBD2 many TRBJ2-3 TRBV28 CASSASGPVDTQYF TGTGCCAGCAGCGCTAGCGGCCCCGTAGATACGCAGTATTTT
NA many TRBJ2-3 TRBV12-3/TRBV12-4 CASSLSGTDTQYF TGTGCCAGCAGTTTATCCGGCACAGATACGCAGTATTTT
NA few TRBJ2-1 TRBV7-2 CASSLWTDNEQFF TGTGCCAGCAGCTTATGGACAGACAATGAGCAGTTCTTC
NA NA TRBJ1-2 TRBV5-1 CASSLANPQTYGYTF TGCGCCAGCAGCTTGGCAAATCCACAGACATATGGCTACACCTTC
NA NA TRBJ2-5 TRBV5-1 CASSLHGNQETQSF TGCGCCAGCAGCTTGCATGGTAACCAAGAGACCCAGTCCTTC
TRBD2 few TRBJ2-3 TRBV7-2 CASSSLPGLHTDTQYF TGTGCCAGCAGCTCACTACCGGGACTACACACAGATACGCAGTATTTT
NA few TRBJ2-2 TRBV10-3 CAISEGGGILGTGELFF TGTGCCATCAGTGAAGGGGGAGGGATACTCGGCACCGGGGAGCTGTTTTTT
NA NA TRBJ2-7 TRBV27 CASSLKRVYTYEQYF TGTGCCAGCAGTTTAAAAAGGGTATACACCTACGAGCAGTACTTC
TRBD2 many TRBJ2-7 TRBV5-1 CASSLAQLAGGYYEQYF TGCGCCAGCAGCTTGGCCCAACTAGCGGGAGGTTACTACGAGCAGTACTTC
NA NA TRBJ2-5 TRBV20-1 CSARVYHVRETQYF TGCAGTGCTAGAGTTTACCACGTGAGGGAGACCCAGTACTTC
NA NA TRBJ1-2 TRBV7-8 CASSSRLAGRDYGYTF TGTGCCAGCAGCTCCCGCCTAGCGGGGCGCGACTATGGCTACACCTTC
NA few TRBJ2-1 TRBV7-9 CASSLGGTHNNEQFF TGTGCCAGCAGCTTAGGTGGGACCCACAACAATGAGCAGTTCTTC
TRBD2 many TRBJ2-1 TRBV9 CASSVGTSGGNSNEQFF TGTGCCAGCAGCGTAGGGACTAGCGGGGGGAATAGCAATGAGCAGTTCTTC
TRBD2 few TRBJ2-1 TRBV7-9 CASSLVRIAGGGAEQFF TGTGCCAGCAGCTTAGTCCGTATAGCGGGAGGAGGGGCTGAGCAGTTCTTC
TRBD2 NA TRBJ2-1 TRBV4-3 CASSQEWTSYEQFF TGCGCCAGCAGCCAAGAGTGGACTAGCTATGAGCAGTTCTTC
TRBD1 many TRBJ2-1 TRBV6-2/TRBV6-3 CASNDRVGEQFF TGTGCCAGCAACGACAGGGTAGGTGAGCAGTTCTTC
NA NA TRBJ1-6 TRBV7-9 CASSPLSNSPLHF TGTGCCAGCAGCCCTTTAAGTAATTCACCCCTCCACTTT
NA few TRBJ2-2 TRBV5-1 CASSITVNTGELFF TGCGCCAGCAGCATAACGGTGAACACCGGGGAGCTGTTTTTT
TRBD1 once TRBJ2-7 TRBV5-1 CASSFGGRGHEQYF TGCGCCAGCAGCTTTGGGGGCAGGGGGCATGAGCAGTACTTC
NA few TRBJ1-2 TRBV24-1 CATSDFDGVGGYTF TGTGCCACCAGTGATTTTGACGGGGTCGGTGGCTACACCTTC
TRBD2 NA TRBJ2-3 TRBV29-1 CSFKTQRGQEYF TGCAGCTTTAAAACACAGCGGGGGCAGGAGTATTTT
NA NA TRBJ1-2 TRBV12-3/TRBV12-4 CASTERRYGYTF TGTGCCAGCACCGAACGTCGTTATGGCTACACCTTC
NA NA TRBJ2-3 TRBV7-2 CASSQGILMGTDTQYF TGTGCCAGCAGCCAAGGTATCCTCATGGGCACAGATACGCAGTATTTT
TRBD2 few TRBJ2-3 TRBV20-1 CSAPTSGRARRLGDTQYF TGCAGTGCACCTACTAGCGGGAGGGCCCGGAGGCTAGGAGATACGCAGTATTTT
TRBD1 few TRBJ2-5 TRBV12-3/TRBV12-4 CASSWDRGIQETQYF TGTGCCAGCAGCTGGGACAGGGGTATCCAAGAGACCCAGTACTTC
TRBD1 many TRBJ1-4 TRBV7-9 CASSLGTGNEKLFF TGTGCCAGCAGTTTGGGGACAGGGAATGAAAAACTGTTTTTT
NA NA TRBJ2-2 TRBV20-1 CSARGSNTGELFF TGCAGTGCTAGGGGGTCGAACACCGGGGAGCTGTTTTTT
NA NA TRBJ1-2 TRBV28 CASSLLGGGYTF TGTGCCAGCAGTTTGCTCGGGGGCGGCTACACCTTC
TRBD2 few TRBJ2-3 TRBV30 CAWSPGLAATDTQYF TGTGCCTGGAGTCCGGGACTAGCGGCCACAGATACGCAGTATTTT
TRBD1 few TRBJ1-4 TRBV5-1 CASSGQGSANEKLFF TGCGCCAGCTCCGGACAGGGCTCGGCTAATGAAAAACTGTTTTTT
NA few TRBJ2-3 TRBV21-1 CASSQTAASEDTQYF TGTGCCAGCAGCCAAACAGCGGCTAGCGAAGATACGCAGTATTTT
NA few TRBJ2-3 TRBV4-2 CASSQDVTGTDTQYF TGTGCCAGCAGCCAAGATGTAACGGGCACAGATACGCAGTATTTT
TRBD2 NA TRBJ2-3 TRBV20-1 CSAPRLAGADTQYF TGCAGTGCACCCAGACTAGCGGGAGCTGATACGCAGTATTTT
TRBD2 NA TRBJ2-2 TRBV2 CASSEAGGVGELFF TGTGCCAGCAGTGAAGCGGGGGGGGTCGGGGAGCTGTTTTTT
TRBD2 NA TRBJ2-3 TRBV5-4 CASSPAGGLLYTDTQYF TGTGCCAGCAGCCCAGCGGGAGGGCTTCTCTATACAGATACGCAGTATTTT
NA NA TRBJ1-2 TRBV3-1 CASSPPGLTYGYTF TGTGCCAGCAGCCCCCCAGGGTTAACCTATGGCTACACCTTC
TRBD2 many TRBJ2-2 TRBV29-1 CSVYFTSGPGELFF TGCAGCGTTTACTTTACTAGCGGGCCCGGGGAGCTGTTTTTT
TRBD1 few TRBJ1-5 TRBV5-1 CASSTGTGGNNQPQHF TGCGCCAGCAGCACCGGGACAGGGGGCAACAATCAGCCCCAGCATTTT
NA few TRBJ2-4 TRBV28 CASRPGVAKNIQYF TGTGCCAGCAGACCAGGGGTAGCCAAAAACATTCAGTACTTC
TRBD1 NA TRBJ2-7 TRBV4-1 CASSQFGTGPYEQYF TGCGCCAGCAGCCAATTTGGGACAGGGCCCTACGAGCAGTACTTC
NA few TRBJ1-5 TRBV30 CAWSVPGGSQPQHF TGTGCCTGGAGTGTACCGGGGGGCTCTCAGCCCCAGCATTTT
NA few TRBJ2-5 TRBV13 CASSLVNPFDRQETQYF TGTGCCAGCAGCTTAGTCAACCCCTTCGACAGACAAGAGACCCAGTACTTC
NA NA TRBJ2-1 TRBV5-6 CASSRVASIHNEQFF TGTGCCAGCAGTCGGGTGGCTAGCATCCACAATGAGCAGTTCTTC
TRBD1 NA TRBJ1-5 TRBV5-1 CASSLDQGASQPQHF TGCGCCAGCAGCTTGGACCAGGGGGCGAGTCAGCCCCAGCATTTT